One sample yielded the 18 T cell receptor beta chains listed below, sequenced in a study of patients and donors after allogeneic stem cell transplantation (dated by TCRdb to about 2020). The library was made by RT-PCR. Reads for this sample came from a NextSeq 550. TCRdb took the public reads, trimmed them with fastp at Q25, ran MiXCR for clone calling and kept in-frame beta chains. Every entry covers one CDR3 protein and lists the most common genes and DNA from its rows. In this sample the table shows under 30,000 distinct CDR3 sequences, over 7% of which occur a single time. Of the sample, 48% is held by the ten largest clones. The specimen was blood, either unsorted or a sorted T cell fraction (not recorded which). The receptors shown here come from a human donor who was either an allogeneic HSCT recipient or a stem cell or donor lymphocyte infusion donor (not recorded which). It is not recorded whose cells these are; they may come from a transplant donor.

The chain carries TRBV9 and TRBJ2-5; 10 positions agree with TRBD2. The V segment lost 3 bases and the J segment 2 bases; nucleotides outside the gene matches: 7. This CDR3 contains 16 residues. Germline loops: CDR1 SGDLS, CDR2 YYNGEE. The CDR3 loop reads CASSGYSGGPQETQYF. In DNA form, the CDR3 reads TGTGCCAGCAGCGGCTATAGCGGGGGGCCACAAGAGACCCAGTACTTC.

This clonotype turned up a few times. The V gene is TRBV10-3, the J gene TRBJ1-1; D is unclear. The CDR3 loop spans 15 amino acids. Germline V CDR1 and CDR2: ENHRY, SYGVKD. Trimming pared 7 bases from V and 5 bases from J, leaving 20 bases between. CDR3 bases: TGTGCCATCAATAGTCCCCAGGCTGGGTGGACTGAAGCTTTCTTT. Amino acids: CAINSPQAGWTEAFF.

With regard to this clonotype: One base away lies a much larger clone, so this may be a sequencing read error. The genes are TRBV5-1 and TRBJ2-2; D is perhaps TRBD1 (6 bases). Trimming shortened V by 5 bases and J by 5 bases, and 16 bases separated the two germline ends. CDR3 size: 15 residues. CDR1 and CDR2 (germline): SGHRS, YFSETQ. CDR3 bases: TGCGCCAGCAGACCCCCGAGAGGGGGAACCGGGGAGCTGTTTTTT. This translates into CASRPPRGGTGELFF. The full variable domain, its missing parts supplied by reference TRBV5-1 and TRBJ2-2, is KAGVTQTPRYLIKTRGQQVTLSCSPISGHRSVSWYQQTPGQGLQFLFEYFSETQRNKGNFPGRFSGRQFSNSRSEMNVSTLELGDSALYLCASRPPRGGTGELFFGEGSRLTVL.

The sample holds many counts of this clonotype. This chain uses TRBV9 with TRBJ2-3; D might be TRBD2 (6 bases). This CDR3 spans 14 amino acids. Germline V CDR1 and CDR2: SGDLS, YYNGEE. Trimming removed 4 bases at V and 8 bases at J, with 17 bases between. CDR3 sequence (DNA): TGTGCCAGCAGCATACAATCGGGACTCAGTACGCAGTATTTT. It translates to CASSIQSGLSTQYF. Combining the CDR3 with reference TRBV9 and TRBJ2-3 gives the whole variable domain DSGVTQTPKHLITATGQRVTLRCSPRSGDLSVYWYQQSLDQGLQFLIQYYNGEERAKGNILERFSAQQFPDLHSELNLSSLELGDSALYFCASSIQSGLSTQYFGPGTRLTVL.

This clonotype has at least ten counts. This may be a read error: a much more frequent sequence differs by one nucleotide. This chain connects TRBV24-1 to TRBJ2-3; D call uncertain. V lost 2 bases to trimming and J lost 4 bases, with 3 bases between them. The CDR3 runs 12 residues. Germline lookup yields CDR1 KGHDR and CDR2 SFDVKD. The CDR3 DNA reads TGTGCCACCAGTGATTACGCAGATACGCAGTATTTT. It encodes CATSDYADTQYF.

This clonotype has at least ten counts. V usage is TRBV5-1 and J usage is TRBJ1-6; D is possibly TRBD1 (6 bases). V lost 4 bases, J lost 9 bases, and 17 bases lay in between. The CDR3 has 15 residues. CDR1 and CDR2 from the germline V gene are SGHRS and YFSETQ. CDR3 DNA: TGCGCCAGCAGCGAAAAGGACAGTGGGGGTTCACCCCTCCACTTT. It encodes CASSEKDSGGSPLHF.

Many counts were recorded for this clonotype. CDR3 sequence reads: CASRRGGSETQYF. The CDR3, as DNA: TGTGCCAGCCGGCGCGGGGGGTCGGAGACCCAGTACTTC. This chain uses TRBV7-9 with TRBJ2-5; TRBD2 matches 8 bases. Germline CDR1 and CDR2: SEHNR and FQNEAQ (reference sequence). The CDR3 sequence is 13 residues long. The V segment lost 8 bases and the J segment 5 bases; nucleotides outside the gene matches: 7.

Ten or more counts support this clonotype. CDR3 sequence reads: CASSLVDSYTGELFF. CDR3 bases: TGTGCCAGCAGCTTGGTGGACAGTTACACCGGGGAGCTGTTTTTT. The chain links TRBV5-6 to TRBJ2-2; possible D gene TRBD1, 6 bases. With 0 bases removed from V and 3 bases from J, the gap between germline ends came to 9 bases. Germline CDR1 reads SGHDT; CDR2 reads YYEEEE. The CDR3 length is 15 residues.

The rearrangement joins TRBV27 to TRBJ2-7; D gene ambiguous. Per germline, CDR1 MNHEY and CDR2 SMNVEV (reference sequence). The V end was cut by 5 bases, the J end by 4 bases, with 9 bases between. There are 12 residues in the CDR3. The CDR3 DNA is TGTGCCAGCAGTCATTCGGAATACGAGCAGTACTTC. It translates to CASSHSEYEQYF.

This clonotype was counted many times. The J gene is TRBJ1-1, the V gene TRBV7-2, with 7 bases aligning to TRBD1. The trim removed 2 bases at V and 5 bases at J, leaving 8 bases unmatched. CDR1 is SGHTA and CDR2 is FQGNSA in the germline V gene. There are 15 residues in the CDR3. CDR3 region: CASSLLTGLGTEAFF. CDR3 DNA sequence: TGTGCCAGCAGCTTACTGACAGGGCTGGGTACTGAAGCTTTCTTT.

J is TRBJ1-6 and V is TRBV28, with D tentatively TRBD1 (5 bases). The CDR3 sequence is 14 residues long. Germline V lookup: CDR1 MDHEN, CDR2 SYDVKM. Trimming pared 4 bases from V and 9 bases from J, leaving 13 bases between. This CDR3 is CASSSFRGLSPLHF. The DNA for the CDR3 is TGTGCCAGCAGTTCATTTCGGGGACTTTCACCCCTCCACTTT.

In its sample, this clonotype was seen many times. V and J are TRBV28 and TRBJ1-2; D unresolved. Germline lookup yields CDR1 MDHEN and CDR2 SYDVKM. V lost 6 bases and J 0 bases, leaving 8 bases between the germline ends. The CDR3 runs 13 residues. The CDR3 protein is CASSEGTNYGYTF. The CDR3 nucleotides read TGTGCCAGCAGCGAAGGGACTAACTATGGCTACACCTTC.

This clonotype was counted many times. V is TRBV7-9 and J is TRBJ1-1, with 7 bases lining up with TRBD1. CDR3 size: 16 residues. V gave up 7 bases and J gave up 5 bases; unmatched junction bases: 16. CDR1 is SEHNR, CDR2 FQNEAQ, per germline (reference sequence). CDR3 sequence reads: CASTPGGDLLGTEAFF. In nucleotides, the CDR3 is TGTGCCAGCACCCCAGGGGGGGACCTCTTGGGGACTGAAGCTTTCTTT.

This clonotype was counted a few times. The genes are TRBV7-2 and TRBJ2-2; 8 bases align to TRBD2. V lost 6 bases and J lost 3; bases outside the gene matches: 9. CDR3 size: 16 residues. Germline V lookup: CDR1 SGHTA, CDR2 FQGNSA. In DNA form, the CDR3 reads TGTGCCAGCAGACCCGGGGGGGGTGAACACACCGGGGAGCTGTTTTTT. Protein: CASRPGGGEHTGELFF.

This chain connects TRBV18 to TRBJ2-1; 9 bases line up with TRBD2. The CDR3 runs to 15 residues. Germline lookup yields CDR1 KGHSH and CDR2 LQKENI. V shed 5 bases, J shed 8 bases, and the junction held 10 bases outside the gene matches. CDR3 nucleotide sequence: TGTGCCAGCTCAAAATCGGCGGGGGGGGGAGATGAGCAGTTCTTC. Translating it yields CASSKSAGGGDEQFF. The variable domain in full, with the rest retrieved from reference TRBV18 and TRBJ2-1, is NAGVMQNPRHLVRRRGQEARLRCSPMKGHSHVYWYRQLPEEGLKFMVYLQKENIIDESGMPKERFSAEFPKEGPSILRIQQVVRGDSAAYFCASSKSAGGGDEQFFGPGTRLTVL.

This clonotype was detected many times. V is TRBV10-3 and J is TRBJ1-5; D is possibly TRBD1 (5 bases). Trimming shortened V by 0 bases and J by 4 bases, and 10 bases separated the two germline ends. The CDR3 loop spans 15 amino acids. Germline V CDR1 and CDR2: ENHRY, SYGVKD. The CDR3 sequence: CAISESLGGNQPQHF. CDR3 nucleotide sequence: TGTGCCATCAGTGAGTCGTTGGGGGGTAATCAGCCCCAGCATTTT.

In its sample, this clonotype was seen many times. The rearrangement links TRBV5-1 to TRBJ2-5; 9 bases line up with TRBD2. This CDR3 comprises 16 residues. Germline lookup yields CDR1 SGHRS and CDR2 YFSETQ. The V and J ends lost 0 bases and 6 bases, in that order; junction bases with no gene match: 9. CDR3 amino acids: CASSLASSGVRKTQYF. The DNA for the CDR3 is TGCGCCAGCAGCTTGGCGTCTAGCGGGGTCAGGAAGACCCAGTACTTC.

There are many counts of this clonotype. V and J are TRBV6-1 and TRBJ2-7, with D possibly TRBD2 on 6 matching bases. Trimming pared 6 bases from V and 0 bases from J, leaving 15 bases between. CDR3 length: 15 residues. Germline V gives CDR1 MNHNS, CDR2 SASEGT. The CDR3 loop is CASSGGKAGSYEQYF. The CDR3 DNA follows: TGTGCCAGCAGCGGGGGTAAGGCGGGCTCCTACGAGCAGTACTTC.